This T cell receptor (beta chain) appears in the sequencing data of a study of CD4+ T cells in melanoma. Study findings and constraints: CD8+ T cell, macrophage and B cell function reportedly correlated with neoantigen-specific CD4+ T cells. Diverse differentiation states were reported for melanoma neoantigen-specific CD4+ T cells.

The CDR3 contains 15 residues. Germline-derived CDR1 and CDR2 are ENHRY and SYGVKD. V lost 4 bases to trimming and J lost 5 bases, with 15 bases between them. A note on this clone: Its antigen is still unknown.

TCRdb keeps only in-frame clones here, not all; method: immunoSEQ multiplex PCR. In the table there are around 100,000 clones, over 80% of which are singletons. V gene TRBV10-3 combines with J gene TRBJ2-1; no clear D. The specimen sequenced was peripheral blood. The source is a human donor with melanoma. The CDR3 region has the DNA TGTGCCATCAGTGCCCCGACCCAAGGGAACAATGAGCAGTTCTTC. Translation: CAISAPTQGNNEQFF.